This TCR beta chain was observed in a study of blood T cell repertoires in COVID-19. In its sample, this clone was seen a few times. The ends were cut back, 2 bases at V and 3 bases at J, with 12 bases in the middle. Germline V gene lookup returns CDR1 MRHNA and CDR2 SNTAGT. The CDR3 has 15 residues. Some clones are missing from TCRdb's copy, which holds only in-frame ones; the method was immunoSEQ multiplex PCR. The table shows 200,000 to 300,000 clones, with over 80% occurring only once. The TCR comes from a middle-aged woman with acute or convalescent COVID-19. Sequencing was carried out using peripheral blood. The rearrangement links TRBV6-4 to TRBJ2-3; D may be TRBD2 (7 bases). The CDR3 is CASSDGGALTDTQYF. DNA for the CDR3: TGTGCCAGCAGTGACGGGGGGGCGCTAACAGATACGCAGTATTTT.